The 18 T cell receptor beta chains presented below share a single source sample, sequenced in a study of blood T cell repertoires in COVID-19. Clones were sequenced by immunoSEQ multiplex PCR, and TCRdb holds only the in-frame ones, with some missing. The data contain 31,000 or so clones, about 88% of them singletons. Sequences were obtained from peripheral blood. The receptors originated from a man aged 80 or over with acute or convalescent COVID-19.

V and J are TRBV18 and TRBJ1-3; no clear D. Germline V gene sequence: CDR1 KGHSH, CDR2 LQKENI. CDR3 length: 17 residues. V was cut by 4 bases and J by 3 bases, with 19 bases left in between. The CDR3 loop reads CASSQTSAESNGNTIYF. The CDR3 DNA is TGTGCCAGCTCACAGACGTCGGCGGAATCCAATGGAAACACCATATATTTT.

This clone was seen only once. The gene calls are TRBV20-1 and TRBJ1-5; D unclear. Germline V gives CDR1 DFQATT, CDR2 SNEGSKA (reference sequence). This CDR3 is built from 14 residues. V lost 3 bases, J lost 5 bases, and 14 bases lay in between. The CDR3 bases are TGCAGTGCTAGTCACAATAACCCCTATCAGCCCCAGCATTTT. Protein: CSASHNNPYQPQHF.

This clone was seen only once. The chain has TRBV28 and TRBJ2-1; 7 bases agree with TRBD1. Looked up from germline, CDR1 is MDHEN and CDR2 is SYDVKM. Germline trimming cut 0 bases from V and 6 bases from J; bases unmatched to any gene: 2. The CDR3 covers 14 residues. As DNA, the CDR3 is TGTGCCAGCAGTTTATGGGACAGGTTCAATGAGCAGTTCTTC. It translates to CASSLWDRFNEQFF. Variable domain in full (rest from reference TRBV28 and TRBJ2-1): DVKVTQSSRYLVKRTGEKVFLECVQDMDHENMFWYRQDPGLGLRLIYFSYDVKMKEKGDIPEGYSVSREKKERFSLILESASTNQTSMYLCASSLWDRFNEQFFGPGTRLTVL.

The rearrangement joins TRBV30 to TRBJ2-3; 12 nucleotides agree with TRBD2. The CDR3 runs 19 residues. The germline V gene encodes CDR1 GTSNPN and CDR2 SVGIG (reference sequence). Trimming removed 0 bases from V and 4 bases from J; junction bases left unmatched: 14. The CDR3 nucleotides read TGTGCCTGGAGTGTTCCCCTACTGACTAGCGGGAGTCGCGCAGATACGCAGTATTTT. Encoded protein: CAWSVPLLTSGSRADTQYF.

This clone was seen once. The J gene is TRBJ1-3, the V gene TRBV30; D remains unclear. Germline V gene sequence: CDR1 GTSNPN, CDR2 SVGIG (reference sequence). V dropped 0 bases and J dropped 1 base, with 7 bases sitting between them. The length of the CDR3 is 14 residues. The CDR3 region has the DNA TGTGCCTGGAGTGTGGAGCGGTCTGGAAACACCATATATTTT. The encoded protein is CAWSVERSGNTIYF.

The rearrangement joins TRBV19 to TRBJ2-4, with TRBD2 identical over 7 bases. CDR1 LNHDA and CDR2 SQIVND come from the germline V gene (reference sequence). The CDR3 has 16 amino acids. Trimming cost V 3 bases and J 3 bases; bases outside gene matches: 8. DNA for the CDR3: TGTGCCAGTAGTATGCTCATCCAGCGGGGCAAAAACATTCAGTACTTC. Encoded protein: CASSMLIQRGKNIQYF.

This clone was detected a few times. The V and J genes are TRBV11-2 and TRBJ2-5; 10 bases are shared with TRBD2. Losses at the gene ends were 8 bases for V and 7 bases for J; bases not matched to a gene: 16. There are 16 residues in the CDR3. Germline V gene data show CDR1 as SGHAT and CDR2 as FQNNGV. The CDR3 DNA follows: TGTGCCAGCTGCAAAGCGGGAGGGCCTGGCGGTGGGACCCAGTACTTC. Its translation: CASCKAGGPGGGTQYF.

This chain joins TRBV2 and TRBJ1-2; no clear D gene. Germline loops: CDR1 SNHLY, CDR2 FYNNEI. This CDR3 has 12 amino acids. The V gene lost 6 bases and the J gene lost 4 bases, with 9 bases spanning the gap. CDR3 loop: CASSSSLYGYTF. As DNA, the CDR3 is TGTGCCAGCAGCTCTTCCCTCTATGGCTACACCTTC.

The chain links TRBV7-2 to TRBJ2-1, with 8 nucleotides matching TRBD2. Germline V gene lookup returns CDR1 SGHTA and CDR2 FQGNSA. With V trimmed by 1 base and J by 10 bases, 9 bases remained unmatched. The CDR3 loop spans 15 amino acids. In DNA form, the CDR3 reads TGTGCCAGCAGCTTAGGGACTAGCCGGGCGGACGAGCAGTTCTTC. Its translation: CASSLGTSRADEQFF.

The chain carries TRBV6-1 and TRBJ1-4, with 11 bases aligning to TRBD1. The CDR3 is 14 amino acids. Germline CDR1 MNHNS, CDR2 SASEGT. The trim removed 3 bases at V and 8 bases at J, leaving 2 bases unmatched. CDR3: CASSDRTGGEKLFF. The CDR3 nucleotides are TGTGCCAGCAGTGACCGGACAGGGGGCGAAAAACTGTTTTTT.

CDR3 amino acids: CASSKCEKGQMNTEAFF. CDR3 coding DNA: TGTGCCAGCAGCAAGTGCGAGAAGGGACAGATGAACACTGAAGCTTTCTTT. The chain recombines TRBV21-1 with TRBJ1-1; the DNA was not used to check the table's D call, TRBD1. TRBV21-1 is marked as a pseudogene. This CDR3 is built from 17 residues.

V usage is TRBV4-2 and J usage is TRBJ2-6; 14 bases are shared with TRBD2. Trimming removed 7 bases from V and 4 bases from J; junction bases left unmatched: 9. CDR1 and CDR2 (germline): LGHNA, YNFKEQ. This CDR3 region has 18 residues. CDR3 sequence (DNA): TGTGCCAGCAAACCGGGACTAGCGGGAGAAACCGGGGCCAACGTCCTGACTTTC. This sequence encodes CASKPGLAGETGANVLTF.

The genes are TRBV14 and TRBJ2-7; weak D call: TRBD2 (6 bases). The germline V and J ends were trimmed by 8 bases and 6 bases, with 14 bases remaining between them. Germline values: CDR1 SGHDN, CDR2 FVKESK. The CDR3 covers 12 residues. CDR3 in amino acids: CASGRWVGEQYF. The CDR3 nucleotides read TGTGCCAGCGGGAGGTGGGTTGGCGAGCAGTACTTC.

The V gene is TRBV15, the J gene TRBJ1-2; 10 positions agree with TRBD1. The germline V gene encodes CDR1 LNHNV and CDR2 YYDKDF (reference sequence). The J segment lost 4 bases and the V segment lost 5 bases, leaving 7 bases of the junction unmatched. CDR3 size: 15 residues. The CDR3 nucleotides are TGTGCCACCAGCCCCAGGACAGGGGGGATCTATGGCTACACCTTC. Residues: CATSPRTGGIYGYTF.

The chain has TRBV15 and TRBJ2-5; 12 nucleotides align to TRBD1. Per the germline V gene, CDR1 is LNHNV and CDR2 is YYDKDF (reference sequence). The CDR3 loop spans 16 amino acids. V was pared by 3 bases and J by 2 bases, with 4 bases of the junction left unmatched. CDR3 DNA sequence: TGTGCCACCAGCAGCCGGGACAGGGGGCGTCAAGAGACCCAGTACTTC. As protein: CATSSRDRGRQETQYF.

The V call is TRBV7-2, the J call TRBJ2-6; D gene uncertain. Trimming removed 3 bases from V and 3 bases from J, with 3 bases in between. The CDR3 covers 13 residues. Germline assignment: CDR1 SGHTA and CDR2 FQGNSA. The CDR3 here is CASSFFGANVLTF. CDR3 coding DNA: TGTGCCAGCAGCTTCTTTGGGGCCAACGTCCTGACTTTC.

The CDR3 nucleotides read TGTGCCAGCAGCCCACAGGTTTTGGAGACCCAGTACTTC. Amino acids: CASSPQVLETQYF. The V gene is TRBV5-6, the J gene TRBJ2-5; D is possibly TRBD1 (5 bases). Trimming took 4 bases from V and 5 from J, leaving 12 bases between them. This CDR3 contains 13 residues. Germline V gene data show CDR1 as SGHDT and CDR2 as YYEEEE.

The V and J genes are TRBV18 and TRBJ2-1; 10 nucleotides line up with TRBD2. CDR1 is KGHSH and CDR2 is LQKENI in the germline V gene. Trimming cost V 3 bases and J 6 bases; bases outside gene matches: 14. The CDR3 loop spans 18 amino acids. The CDR3 DNA follows: TGTGCCAGCTCACCGCGCGTAACTAGCGGGGAGGCCGGCAATGAGCAGTTCTTC. Its translation is CASSPRVTSGEAGNEQFF.